The rows below give T cell receptor beta chains drawn from one sample of a study of beta chain features in type 1 diabetes. Some clones are missing from TCRdb's copy, which holds only in-frame ones; the method was immunoSEQ multiplex PCR. The table includes hundreds of thousands of clones, about 10% detected once. Sequenced input: naive CD4+ T cells from blood. These receptor sequences come from a young woman in good health. Each CDR3 is given with its conserved first and last residue. The D gene is left open where the match is weak. Where a row states a size, it is once, few, many or the class of an expanded clone; other rows omit it.

length,J,size,V,D,DNA,CDR3
15,TRBJ2-3,NA,TRBV16,NA,TGTGCCAGCAGCAACGCGAACAGTCGCACAGATACGCAGTATTTT,CASSNANSRTDTQYF
12,TRBJ2-5,NA,TRBV5-1,NA,TGCGCCAGCAGCGGGGAGATGGAGACCCAGTACTTC,CASSGEMETQYF
15,TRBJ2-1,NA,TRBV5-1,TRBD2,TGCGCCAGCAGCGCGCTAGCGGGACGGGTCGATGAGCAGTTCTTC,CASSALAGRVDEQFF
14,TRBJ2-3,NA,TRBV4-2,TRBD2,TGTGCCAGCAGCCGTAGCGGGGGGCCAGATACGCAGTATTTT,CASSRSGGPDTQYF
15,TRBJ2-3,few,TRBV15,NA,TGTGCCACCAGCAGACCAAGGGGGGGAACAGATACGCAGTATTTT,CATSRPRGGTDTQYF
14,TRBJ2-5,NA,TRBV9,NA,TGTGCCAGCAGCACCACCTCTTCCGAGGAGACCCAGTACTTC,CASSTTSSEETQYF
16,TRBJ2-5,NA,TRBV7-4,TRBD2,TGTGCCAGCAGCTTCCCACTAGCGGGGGGCCAAGAGACCCAGTACTTC,CASSFPLAGGQETQYF
12,TRBJ2-1,NA,TRBV5-1,NA,TGCGCCAGCAGTTCGAGCGGGTGGGAGCAGTTCTTC,CASSSSGWEQFF
15,TRBJ2-2,NA,TRBV7-2,NA,TGTGCCAGCAGCTTAGCGGGACTCAACACCGGGGAGCTGTTTTTT,CASSLAGLNTGELFF
18,TRBJ2-7,few,TRBV7-2,TRBD2,TGTGCCAGCAGCTTACAATTGGGTAGGACTAGCGGGGCCTACGAGCAGTACTTC,CASSLQLGRTSGAYEQYF
16,TRBJ2-1,NA,TRBV7-8,NA,TGTGCCAGCAGCTCGAGGACGGGGCGGGCAATCAATGAGCAGTTCTTC,CASSSRTGRAINEQFF
13,TRBJ2-2,NA,TRBV4-3,NA,TGCGCCAGCAGCCAAGCGTTCACCGGGGAGCTGTTTTTT,CASSQAFTGELFF
17,TRBJ1-6,NA,TRBV5-1,NA,TGCGCCAGCAGCTACACCCTCAGGGTTACGTACCCTTCACCCCTCCACTTT,CASSYTLRVTYPSPLHF
16,TRBJ1-6,NA,TRBV7-2,NA,TGTGCCAGCAGCTCCTCCCGCGGTTCCTATAATTCACCCCTCCACTTT,CASSSSRGSYNSPLHF
16,TRBJ2-1,few,TRBV9,TRBD2,TGTGCCAGCAGCACACAAACTAGCGGGATCTACAATGAGCAGTTCTTC,CASSTQTSGIYNEQFF
13,TRBJ2-7,NA,TRBV30,NA,TGTGCCTGGAGCCCCAGGGCGGGGAACGAGCAGTACTTC,CAWSPRAGNEQYF
14,TRBJ2-5,many,TRBV13,TRBD1,TGTGCCAGCAGGGGACAGGGTGGTACTCAGACCCAGTACTTC,CASRGQGGTQTQYF
15,TRBJ2-1,NA,TRBV7-2,TRBD2,TGTGCCAGCAGCTTAGAGACTAGCACCTACAATGAGCAGTTCTTC,CASSLETSTYNEQFF
14,TRBJ1-5,NA,TRBV9,NA,TGTGCCAGCAGCGCCAGGGGTTCCAATCAGCCCCAGCATTTT,CASSARGSNQPQHF
15,TRBJ1-2,few,TRBV30,NA,TGTGCCTGGAGGGCAGGGGTGGATTGGAACTATGGCTACACCTTC,CAWRAGVDWNYGYTF
13,TRBJ2-5,few,TRBV23-1,NA,TGCGCCAGCAGTCCGCCCGGGATGGAGACCCAGTACTTC,CASSPPGMETQYF
15,TRBJ2-2,NA,TRBV4-2,TRBD1,TGTGCCAGCAGCCCGACAGGGCGTCACACCGGGGAGCTGTTTTTT,CASSPTGRHTGELFF
16,TRBJ1-5,NA,TRBV21-1,NA,TGTGCCAGCAGCGGAACCGGGGCCGGGGGCAATCAGCCCCAGCATTTT,CASSGTGAGGNQPQHF
14,TRBJ2-1,NA,TRBV13,NA,TGTGCCAGCAGCTTGGGAAGCTCCTACAATGAGCAGTTCTTC,CASSLGSSYNEQFF